The subject of this entry is one T cell receptor beta chain. Antigen: not known. The CDR3 extends over 14 amino acids. The V gene's germline CDR1 is MNHEY and CDR2 SMNVEV (reference sequence). Trimming cost V 5 bases and J 4 bases, with 14 bases left between them. Here immunoSEQ multiplex PCR was the method, and the copy in TCRdb shows in-frame clones only, minus some. This sample has about 180,000 clones; 90% occur once, and the top ten carry approximately 2.9%. The sample belongs to a study of T cell responses to AZD1222 COVID-19 vaccine. General study results and limits: Dominant CD4 TCR responses targeted spike regions 160-218 and 743-854.

The TCR comes from an adult in good health. V and J are TRBV27 and TRBJ1-1, with a weak D call TRBD1 (5 bases). Sequencing was performed on peripheral blood, taken on day 0 of AZD1222 vaccination. As DNA, the CDR3 is TGTGCCAGCAGTCCTACAGGCTTCGGCACTGAAGCTTTCTTT. It encodes CASSPTGFGTEAFF.